Listed here are 27 T cell receptor beta chains from one sample, sequenced in a study of blood T cell repertoires in COVID-19. Repertoires were generated with immunoSEQ multiplex PCR, while TCRdb's copy carries only in-frame clones and drops some. The sample shows roughly 480,000 clones, roughly 87% of them seen only once. Sequenced: peripheral blood. The receptors shown here come from a man younger than 35 with COVID-19, enrolled during active disease.

V usage is TRBV2 and J usage is TRBJ1-2, with 7 positions matching TRBD1. The germline V gene encodes CDR1 SNHLY and CDR2 FYNNEI. This CDR3 is 14 amino acids long. The V gene end was trimmed by 4 bases and the J gene end by 5 bases; junction bases not matched to a gene: 7. The CDR3 bases are TGTGCCAGCAGTGCACAGGGGATAGAGTATGGCTACACCTTC. Protein: CASSAQGIEYGYTF.

This clone was seen just once. This rearrangement joins TRBV30 to TRBJ2-4; D is uncertain. This CDR3 contains 15 residues. Trimming left V 8 bases short and J 1 base short, with 18 bases between. The germline CDR1 and CDR2 sequences are GTSNPN and SVGIG (reference sequence). CDR3 loop: CAGNGPPLAKNIQYF. The CDR3 DNA reads TGTGCCGGGAATGGGCCACCCTTGGCCAAAAACATTCAGTACTTC.

A word on this clone: In the same sample, other DNA sequences code for this CDR3. The V call is TRBV6-5, the J call TRBJ2-7; tentatively, D is TRBD1 (5 bases). V lost 0 bases and J lost 4, with 7 bases in between. The CDR3 runs to 13 residues. Germline CDR1 and CDR2: MNHEY and SVGAGI. This chain's CDR3 is CASSYSQGYEQYF. The CDR3 DNA sequence: TGTGCCAGCAGTTACTCGCAGGGTTACGAGCAGTACTTC.

The genes are TRBV9 and TRBJ2-7; 7 nucleotides line up with TRBD2. Germline V gene lookup returns CDR1 SGDLS and CDR2 YYNGEE. The CDR3 has 14 residues. The trim removed 0 bases at V and 5 bases at J, leaving 5 bases unmatched. The CDR3, as DNA: TGTGCCAGCAGCGTAGCCTCGGGGGGAGACGAGCAGTACTTC. Encoded protein: CASSVASGGDEQYF.

This sequence joins TRBV4-1 and TRBJ1-2, with unresolved D. V lost 0 bases and J 4 bases, leaving 15 bases between the germline ends. This CDR3 region has 16 residues. CDR1 is MGHRA, CDR2 YSYEKL, per germline. CDR3 in amino acids: CASSQEGGRPGYGYTF. CDR3 in DNA: TGCGCCAGCAGCCAAGAAGGAGGCCGTCCTGGCTATGGCTACACCTTC.

This chain links TRBV30 with TRBJ2-2; 10 bases map to TRBD2. In germline, CDR1 is GTSNPN, CDR2 SVGIG (reference sequence). This CDR3 contains 15 residues. V gave up 5 bases and J gave up 1 base; unmatched junction bases: 4. CDR3 in amino acids: CAWQRLAGNTGELFF. The DNA for the CDR3 is TGTGCCTGGCAAAGACTAGCGGGGAACACCGGGGAGCTGTTTTTT.

The chain recombines TRBV7-8 with TRBJ2-5; weak D call: TRBD2 (5 bases). V was shortened by 4 bases and J by 7 bases, with 19 bases between the two germline ends. This CDR3 comprises 15 residues. The germline V gene encodes CDR1 SGHVS and CDR2 FQNEAQ. The chain's CDR3 is CASSSREAAVVTQYF. DNA of the CDR3: TGTGCCAGCAGCTCAAGGGAAGCGGCGGTGGTGACCCAGTACTTC.

This clone was picked up one time. The V and J genes are TRBV7-2 and TRBJ2-4; the match to TRBD2 covers 7 bases. Germline-derived CDR1 and CDR2 are SGHTA and FQGNSA. The trim removed 5 bases at V and 9 bases at J, leaving 10 bases unmatched. The length of the CDR3 is 14 residues. The CDR3, as DNA: TGTGCCAGCAGCCCCAGACAGCCGGGAGGCATTCAGTACTTC. Its protein is CASSPRQPGGIQYF.

The gene calls are TRBV6-5 and TRBJ2-3, with TRBD2 matching 8 bases. Germline CDR1 reads MNHEY; CDR2 reads SVGAGI. With 6 bases clipped from V and 4 bases from J, the junction kept 6 bases outside the gene matches. CDR3 length: 14 amino acids. The CDR3 DNA follows: TGTGCCAGCAGGGGGACGGGGGGGCCAGATACGCAGTATTTT. The encoded protein is CASRGTGGPDTQYF.

The chain joins TRBV4-1 to TRBJ2-1; 7 bases align to TRBD1. The CDR3 sequence is 15 residues long. Trimming at V came to 2 bases and at J to 13 bases, leaving 14 bases not matched to a gene. Germline CDR1 reads MGHRA; CDR2 reads YSYEKL. As DNA, the CDR3 is TGCGCCAGCAGCCAAATGCGACAGGGCAAGGGCACACAGTTCTTC. This codes for CASSQMRQGKGTQFF.

J is TRBJ2-2 and V is TRBV2; tentatively, D is TRBD2 (5 bases). Germline values: CDR1 SNHLY, CDR2 FYNNEI. The V gene lost 7 bases and the J gene lost 1 base, with 10 bases spanning the gap. The CDR3 runs 14 residues. The CDR3 spells CASINGVNTGELFF. CDR3 in DNA: TGTGCCAGCATAAACGGGGTGAACACCGGGGAGCTGTTTTTT. Drawing the rest from reference TRBV2 and TRBJ2-2, the complete variable domain is EPEVTQTPSHQVTQMGQEVILRCVPISNHLYFYWYRQILGQKVEFLVSFYNNEISEKSEIFDDQFSVERPDGSNFTLKIRSTKLEDSAMYFCASINGVNTGELFFGEGSRLTVL.

The table lists this clone with a few counts. The V call is TRBV7-9, the J call TRBJ1-2, with TRBD1 as a possible D gene (5 bases). Looked up from germline, CDR1 is SEHNR and CDR2 is FQNEAQ (reference sequence). This CDR3 comprises 15 residues. The V gene lost 5 bases and the J gene lost 8 bases, with 21 bases spanning the gap. The CDR3 coding sequence is TGTGCCAGCAGCCCGCTCGATATCCAGGGTAGGGGCTACACCTTC. Its translation: CASSPLDIQGRGYTF.

V and J are TRBV6-5 and TRBJ2-5; TRBD2 matches at 7 bases. The ends lost 6 bases at V and 3 bases at J; junction bases unmatched: 10. The germline V gene encodes CDR1 MNHEY and CDR2 SVGAGI. This CDR3 has 15 amino acids. The CDR3 nucleotides read TGTGCCAGCAGCCGCCCCGGGCTAGCGGAAGAGACCCAGTACTTC. Translated: CASSRPGLAEETQYF.

The V gene is TRBV27, the J gene TRBJ1-2; TRBD1 aligns across 8 bases. This CDR3 is 14 amino acids long. V gave up 4 bases and J gave up 4 bases; unmatched junction bases: 5. Germline V gene sequence: CDR1 MNHEY, CDR2 SMNVEV (reference sequence). CDR3 sequence (DNA): TGTGCCAGCAGTTCAACAGGGGGTTCCTATGGCTACACCTTC. Translating gives CASSSTGGSYGYTF.

This clone was recorded only once. Other nucleotide sequences from this sample produce the same CDR3. This chain uses TRBV3-1 (or the pseudogene TRBV3-2) with TRBJ2-5; TRBD2 matches at 12 bases. V lost 1 base to trimming and J lost 5 bases; unmatched junction nucleotides: 14. This CDR3 is built from 19 residues. Germline V CDR1 and CDR2: LGHDT, YNNKEL (reference sequence). In nucleotides, the CDR3 is TGTGCCAGCAGCCAAGGGTGGTTCTCTAGCGGGGGGGGGCGGGAGACCCAGTACTTC. Translating it yields CASSQGWFSSGGGRETQYF.

This sequence joins TRBV4-1 and TRBJ1-4; no definite D call. The V end was cut by 0 bases, the J end by 10 bases, with 15 bases between. Germline values: CDR1 MGHRA, CDR2 YSYEKL. The CDR3 spans 15 residues. The DNA of the CDR3 is TGCGCCAGCAGCCAAGATCCTGACACTTTGGGAAAACTGTTTTTT. Protein sequence: CASSQDPDTLGKLFF.

This clone was observed a single time. The chain joins TRBV7-3 to TRBJ2-5, with D possibly being TRBD2 (6 bases). Germline V lookup: CDR1 SGHTA, CDR2 FQGTGA. The CDR3 spans 14 residues. The ends were cut back, 5 bases at V and 2 bases at J, with 12 bases in the middle. The DNA for the CDR3 is TGTGCCAGCAGCCCAATGGGGGGTCAAGAGACCCAGTACTTC. This encodes CASSPMGGQETQYF.

This clone has just one count. This rearrangement joins TRBV9 to TRBJ2-7, with D possibly matching TRBD1 (7 bases). The germline CDR1 and CDR2 sequences are SGDLS and YYNGEE. V gave up 7 bases and J gave up 4 bases, with 18 bases separating them. The CDR3 is 14 residues long. The CDR3 spells CASSRGQTRYEQYF. For the CDR3, the DNA is TGTGCCAGCTCCCGGGGACAGACTAGATACGAGCAGTACTTC.

The chain is built from TRBV19 and TRBJ1-1; 9 bases match TRBD1. CDR3 length equals 13 residues. Germline CDR1 LNHDA, CDR2 SQIVND (reference sequence). The V and J ends lost 1 base and 9 bases, in that order; junction bases with no gene match: 3. CDR3 loop: CASSIGTGAKAFF. In nucleotides, the CDR3 is TGTGCCAGTAGTATAGGGACAGGGGCGAAAGCTTTCTTT.

The CDR3: CASRRAGTGASYEQYF. The CDR3, as DNA: TGTGCCAGCAGAAGAGCCGGGACAGGGGCCTCCTACGAGCAGTACTTC. The chain uses TRBV5-5 and TRBJ2-7; 10 bases match TRBD1. With V trimmed by 5 bases and J by 0 bases, 8 bases remained unmatched. This CDR3 has 16 amino acids. Germline CDR1 and CDR2: SGHKS and YYEKEE (reference sequence).

Comments on this clone: The sample carries other DNA sequences with the same CDR3. The CDR3, as DNA: TGTGCCAGCTCACCACGGACAGCGAACACCGGGGAGCTGTTTTTT. This sequence encodes CASSPRTANTGELFF. The chain carries TRBV18 and TRBJ2-2; maybe TRBD1 (6 bases). V lost 1 base and J 0 bases, leaving 6 bases between the germline ends. Germline V lookup: CDR1 KGHSH, CDR2 LQKENI. The CDR3 is 15 amino acids. The full variable domain, rest sourced from reference TRBV18 and TRBJ2-2, is NAGVMQNPRHLVRRRGQEARLRCSPMKGHSHVYWYRQLPEEGLKFMVYLQKENIIDESGMPKERFSAEFPKEGPSILRIQQVVRGDSAAYFCASSPRTANTGELFFGEGSRLTVL.

Worth noting for this clone: At the DNA level, this CDR3 is encoded by other sequences in the same sample as well. The genes are TRBV9 and TRBJ2-3, with TRBD2 matching 10 bases. CDR1 is SGDLS, CDR2 YYNGEE, per germline. The V gene end was trimmed by 3 bases and the J gene end by 1 base; junction bases not matched to a gene: 2. The length of the CDR3 is 15 residues. The CDR3 DNA sequence: TGTGCCAGCAGCGGTAGCGGGGGGCGCACAGATACGCAGTATTTT. It is translated as CASSGSGGRTDTQYF.

The V and J genes are TRBV14 and TRBJ1-4; a possible D gene is TRBD1 (5 bases). The CDR3 has 14 residues. Per the germline V gene, CDR1 is SGHDN and CDR2 is FVKESK. V lost 4 bases and J lost 8, with 14 bases in between. The CDR3 nucleotides are TGTGCCAGCAGCCCCGGGGGGGGAGGAGAAAAACTGTTTTTT. Translation gives CASSPGGGGEKLFF.

This chain connects TRBV19 to TRBJ1-2; D not resolved. The CDR3 totals 14 residues. V lost 7 bases to trimming and J lost 8 bases, with 20 bases between them. CDR1 LNHDA and CDR2 SQIVND come from the germline V gene (reference sequence). This CDR3 is CASMLRAGSWGYTF. As DNA, the CDR3 is TGTGCCAGTATGCTTCGGGCGGGCAGCTGGGGCTACACCTTC.

The chain couples TRBV5-5 to TRBJ2-3, with 8 bases aligning to TRBD2. V lost 2 bases to trimming and J lost 5 bases; unmatched junction nucleotides: 4. Looked up from germline, CDR1 is SGHKS and CDR2 is YYEKEE (reference sequence). The CDR3 has 14 residues. CDR3 residues: CASSLASGQDTQYF. CDR3 DNA sequence: TGTGCCAGCAGCTTAGCTAGCGGGCAAGATACGCAGTATTTT.

The chain employs TRBV18 and TRBJ2-5; D gene unclear. CDR1 is KGHSH, CDR2 LQKENI, per germline. The V end lost 0 bases, the J end lost 1 base, and 9 bases lay between the germline ends. The CDR3 extends over 15 amino acids. Here the CDR3 reads CASSPPNLPQETQYF. The CDR3 DNA follows: TGTGCCAGCTCACCACCAAACTTGCCCCAAGAGACCCAGTACTTC.

The chain links TRBV11-3 to TRBJ2-1; D is perhaps TRBD2 (6 bases). The CDR3 is 13 residues long. Germline-derived CDR1 and CDR2 are SGHNT and YENEEA. V was shortened by 5 bases and J by 7 bases, with 12 bases between the two germline ends. The CDR3 sequence is CASSRLEQNEQFF. The DNA of the CDR3 is TGTGCCAGCAGCCGACTAGAGCAAAATGAGCAGTTCTTC.